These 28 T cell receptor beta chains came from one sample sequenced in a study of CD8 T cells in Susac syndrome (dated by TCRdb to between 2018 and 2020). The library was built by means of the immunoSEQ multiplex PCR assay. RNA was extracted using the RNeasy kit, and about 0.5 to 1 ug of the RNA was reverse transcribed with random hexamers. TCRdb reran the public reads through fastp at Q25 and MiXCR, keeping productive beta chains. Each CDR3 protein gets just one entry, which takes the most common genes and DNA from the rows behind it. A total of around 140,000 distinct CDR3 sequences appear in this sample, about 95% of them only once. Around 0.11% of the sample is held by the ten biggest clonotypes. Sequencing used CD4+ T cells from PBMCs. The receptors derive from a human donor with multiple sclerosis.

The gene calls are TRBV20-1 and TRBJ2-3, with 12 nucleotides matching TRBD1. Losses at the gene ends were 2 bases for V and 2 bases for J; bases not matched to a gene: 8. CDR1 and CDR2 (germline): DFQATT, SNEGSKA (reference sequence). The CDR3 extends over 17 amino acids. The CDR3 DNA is TGCAGTGCTAGATTACCGGGACAGGGGGCGAACACAGATACGCAGTATTTT. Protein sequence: CSARLPGQGANTDTQYF.

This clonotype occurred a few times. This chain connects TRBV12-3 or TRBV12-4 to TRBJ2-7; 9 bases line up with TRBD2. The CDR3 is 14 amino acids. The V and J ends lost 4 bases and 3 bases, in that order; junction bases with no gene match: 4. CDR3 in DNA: TGTGCCAGCAGTTCGGGACTAGCCAACTACGAGCAGTACTTC. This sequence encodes CASSSGLANYEQYF.

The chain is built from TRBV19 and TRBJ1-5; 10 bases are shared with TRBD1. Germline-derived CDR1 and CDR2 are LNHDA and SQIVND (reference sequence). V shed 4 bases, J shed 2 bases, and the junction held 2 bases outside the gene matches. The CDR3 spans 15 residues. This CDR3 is CASSKTGGGNQPQHF. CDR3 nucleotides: TGTGCCAGTAGTAAGACAGGGGGCGGCAATCAGCCCCAGCATTTT.

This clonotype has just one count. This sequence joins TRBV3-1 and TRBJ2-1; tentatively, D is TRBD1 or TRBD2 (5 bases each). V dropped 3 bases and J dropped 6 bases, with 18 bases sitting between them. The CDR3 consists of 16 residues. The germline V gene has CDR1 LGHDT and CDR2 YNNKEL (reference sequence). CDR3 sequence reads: CASSQSSGRGVNEQFF. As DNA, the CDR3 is TGTGCCAGCAGCCAGTCGAGCGGCCGAGGGGTCAATGAGCAGTTCTTC.

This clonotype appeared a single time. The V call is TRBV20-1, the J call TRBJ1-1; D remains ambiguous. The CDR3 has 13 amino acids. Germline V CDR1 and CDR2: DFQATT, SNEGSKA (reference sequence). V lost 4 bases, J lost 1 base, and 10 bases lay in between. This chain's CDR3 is CSATTSGNTEAFF. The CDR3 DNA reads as TGCAGTGCTACTACTTCAGGGAACACTGAAGCTTTCTTT.

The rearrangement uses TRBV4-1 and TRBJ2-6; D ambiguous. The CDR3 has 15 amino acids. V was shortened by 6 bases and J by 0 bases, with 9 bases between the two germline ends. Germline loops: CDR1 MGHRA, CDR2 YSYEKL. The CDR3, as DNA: TGCGCCAGCAGAGGGTTCACCTCTGGGGCCAACGTCCTGACTTTC. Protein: CASRGFTSGANVLTF.

The CDR3 DNA sequence: TGTGCCAGTAGTAGTGTGGCAGGGGATAGTCGGGAGCTGTTTTTT. It codes for CASSSVAGDSRELFF. This rearrangement joins TRBV19 to TRBJ2-2; maybe TRBD1 (6 bases). Germline assignment: CDR1 LNHDA and CDR2 SQIVND (reference sequence). The CDR3 loop spans 15 amino acids. The germline V and J ends were trimmed by 4 bases and 9 bases, with 18 bases remaining between them.

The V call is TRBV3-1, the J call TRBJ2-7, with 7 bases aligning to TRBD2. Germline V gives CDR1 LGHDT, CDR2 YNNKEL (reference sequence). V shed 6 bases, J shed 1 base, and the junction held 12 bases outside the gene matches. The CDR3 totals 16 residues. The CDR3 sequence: CASSQLQSGISYEQYF. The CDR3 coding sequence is TGTGCCAGCAGTCAACTCCAGAGCGGGATATCCTACGAGCAGTACTTC.

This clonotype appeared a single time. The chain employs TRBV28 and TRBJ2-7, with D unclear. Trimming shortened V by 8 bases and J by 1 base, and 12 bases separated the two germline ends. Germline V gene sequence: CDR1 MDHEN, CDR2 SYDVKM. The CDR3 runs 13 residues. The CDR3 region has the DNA TGTGCCAGCGGAATGGCGCCTTCCTACGAGCAGTACTTC. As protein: CASGMAPSYEQYF. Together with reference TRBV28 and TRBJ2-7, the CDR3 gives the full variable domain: DVKVTQSSRYLVKRTGEKVFLECVQDMDHENMFWYRQDPGLGLRLIYFSYDVKMKEKGDIPEGYSVSREKKERFSLILESASTNQTSMYLCASGMAPSYEQYFGPGTRLTVT.

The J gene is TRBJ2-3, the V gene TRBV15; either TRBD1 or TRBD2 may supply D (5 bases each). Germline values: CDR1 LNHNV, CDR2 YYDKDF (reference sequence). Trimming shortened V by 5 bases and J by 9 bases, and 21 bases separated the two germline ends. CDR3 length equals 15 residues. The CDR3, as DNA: TGTGCCACCAGCCATATCGACCGCCACGGGACGACGCAGTATTTT. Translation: CATSHIDRHGTTQYF.

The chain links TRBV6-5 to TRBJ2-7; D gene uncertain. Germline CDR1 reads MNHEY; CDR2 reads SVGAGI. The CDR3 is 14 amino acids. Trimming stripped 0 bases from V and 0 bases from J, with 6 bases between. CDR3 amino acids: CASSYSTDSYEQYF. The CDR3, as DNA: TGTGCCAGCAGTTACTCTACAGACTCCTACGAGCAGTACTTC.

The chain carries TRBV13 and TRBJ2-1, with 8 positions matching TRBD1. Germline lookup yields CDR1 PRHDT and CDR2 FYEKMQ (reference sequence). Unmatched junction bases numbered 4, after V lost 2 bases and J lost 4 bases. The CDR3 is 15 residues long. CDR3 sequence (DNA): TGTGCCAGCAGCTTATCAGGGACAGGTTACAATGAGCAGTTCTTC. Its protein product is CASSLSGTGYNEQFF.

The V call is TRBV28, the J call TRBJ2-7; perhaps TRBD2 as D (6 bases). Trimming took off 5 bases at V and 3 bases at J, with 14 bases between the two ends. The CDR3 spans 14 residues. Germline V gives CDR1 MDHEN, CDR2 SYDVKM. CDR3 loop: CASSGPGGDYEQYF. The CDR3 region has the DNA TGTGCCAGCAGTGGACCCGGGGGTGACTACGAGCAGTACTTC. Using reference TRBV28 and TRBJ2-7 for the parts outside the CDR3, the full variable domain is DVKVTQSSRYLVKRTGEKVFLECVQDMDHENMFWYRQDPGLGLRLIYFSYDVKMKEKGDIPEGYSVSREKKERFSLILESASTNQTSMYLCASSGPGGDYEQYFGPGTRLTVT.

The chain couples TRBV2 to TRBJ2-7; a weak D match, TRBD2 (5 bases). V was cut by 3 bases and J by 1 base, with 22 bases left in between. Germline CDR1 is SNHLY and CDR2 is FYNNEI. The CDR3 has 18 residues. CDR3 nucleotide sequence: TGTGCCAGCAGTGATTTGGCCCTTTGGCAGGACTCTTCCTACGAGCAGTACTTC. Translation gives CASSDLALWQDSSYEQYF. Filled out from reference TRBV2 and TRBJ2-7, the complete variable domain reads EPEVTQTPSHQVTQMGQEVILRCVPISNHLYFYWYRQILGQKVEFLVSFYNNEISEKSEIFDDQFSVERPDGSNFTLKIRSTKLEDSAMYFCASSDLALWQDSSYEQYFGPGTRLTVT.

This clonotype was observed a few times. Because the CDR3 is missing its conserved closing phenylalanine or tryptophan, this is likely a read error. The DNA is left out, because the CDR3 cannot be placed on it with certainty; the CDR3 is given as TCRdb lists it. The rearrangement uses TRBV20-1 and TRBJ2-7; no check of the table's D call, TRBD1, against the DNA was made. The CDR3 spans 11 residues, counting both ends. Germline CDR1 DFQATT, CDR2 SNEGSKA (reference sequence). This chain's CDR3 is CSARAGETVII.

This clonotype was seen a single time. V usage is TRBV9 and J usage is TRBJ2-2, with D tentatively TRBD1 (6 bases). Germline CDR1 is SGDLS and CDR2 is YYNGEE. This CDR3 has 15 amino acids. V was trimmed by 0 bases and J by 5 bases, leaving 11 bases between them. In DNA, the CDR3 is TGTGCCAGCAGCGTAGGACAGGCTCGAACCGGGGAGCTGTTTTTT. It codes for CASSVGQARTGELFF.

CDR3 nucleotide sequence: TGTGCCTTGACAAAAGGGCTTTCCTACGAGCAGTACTTC. Translation: CALTKGLSYEQYF. The chain carries TRBV30 and TRBJ2-7, with unresolved D. The length of the CDR3 is 13 residues. Germline V gene data show CDR1 as GTSNPN and CDR2 as SVGIG (reference sequence). Trimming took off 7 bases at V and 1 base at J, with 14 bases between the two ends.

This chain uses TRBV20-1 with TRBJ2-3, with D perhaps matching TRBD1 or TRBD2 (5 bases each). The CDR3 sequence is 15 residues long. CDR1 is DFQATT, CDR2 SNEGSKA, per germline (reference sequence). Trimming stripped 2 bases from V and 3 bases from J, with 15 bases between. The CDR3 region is CSARNPGSGTDTQYF. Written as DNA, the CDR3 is TGCAGTGCTAGAAACCCGGGGTCAGGGACAGATACGCAGTATTTT.

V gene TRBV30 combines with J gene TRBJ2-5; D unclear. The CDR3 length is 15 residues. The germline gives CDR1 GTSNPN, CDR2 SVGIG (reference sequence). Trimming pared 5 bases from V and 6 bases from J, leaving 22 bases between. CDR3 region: CAWSNNNPGGKTQYF. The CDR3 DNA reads TGTGCCTGGTCGAATAACAATCCCGGTGGGAAGACCCAGTACTTC.

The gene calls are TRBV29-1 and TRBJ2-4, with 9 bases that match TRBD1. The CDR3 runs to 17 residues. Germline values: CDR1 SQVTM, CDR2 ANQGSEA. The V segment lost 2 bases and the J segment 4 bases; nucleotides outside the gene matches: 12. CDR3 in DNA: TGCAGCGTTGAACGTGGGTTAGTCGGGACAGGGAAAAACATTCAGTACTTC. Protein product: CSVERGLVGTGKNIQYF. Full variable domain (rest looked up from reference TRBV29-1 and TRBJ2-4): SAVISQKPSRDICQRGTSLTIQCQVDSQVTMMFWYRQQPGQSLTLIATANQGSEATYESGFVIDKFPISRPNLTFSTLTVSNMSPEDSSIYLCSVERGLVGTGKNIQYFGAGTRLSVL.

The CDR3 nucleotides are TGTGCCAGCAGCGTAGGGGCAGGGCTTGGGACCGGGGAGCTGTTTTTT. Residues: CASSVGAGLGTGELFF. The V gene is TRBV9, the J gene TRBJ2-2; maybe TRBD1 (5 bases). CDR3 length: 16 amino acids. Trimming shortened V by 0 bases and J by 5 bases, and 14 bases separated the two germline ends. Germline CDR1 is SGDLS and CDR2 is YYNGEE.

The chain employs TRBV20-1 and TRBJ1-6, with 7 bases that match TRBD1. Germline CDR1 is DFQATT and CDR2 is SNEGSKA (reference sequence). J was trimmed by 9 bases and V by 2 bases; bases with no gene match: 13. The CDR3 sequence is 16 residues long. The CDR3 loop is CSARSGGWGEASPLHF. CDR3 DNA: TGCAGTGCTAGATCAGGGGGTTGGGGCGAGGCTTCACCCCTCCACTTT.

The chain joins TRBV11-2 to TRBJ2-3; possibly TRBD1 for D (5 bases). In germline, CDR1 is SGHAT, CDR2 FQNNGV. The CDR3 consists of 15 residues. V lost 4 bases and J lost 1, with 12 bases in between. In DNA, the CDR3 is TGTGCCAGCAGCTCCCAGGGCTCCCGCACAGATACGCAGTATTTT. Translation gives CASSSQGSRTDTQYF.

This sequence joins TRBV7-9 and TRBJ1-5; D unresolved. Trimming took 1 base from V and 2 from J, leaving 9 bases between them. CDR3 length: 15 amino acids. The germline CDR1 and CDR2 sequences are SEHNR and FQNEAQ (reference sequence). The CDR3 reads CASSLGSSRNQPQHF. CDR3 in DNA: TGTGCCAGCAGCTTAGGGAGTTCACGCAATCAGCCCCAGCATTTT.

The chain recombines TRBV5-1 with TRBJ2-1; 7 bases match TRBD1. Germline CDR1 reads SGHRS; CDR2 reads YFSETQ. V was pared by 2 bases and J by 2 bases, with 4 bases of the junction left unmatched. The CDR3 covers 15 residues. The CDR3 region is CASSFDRAPYNEQFF. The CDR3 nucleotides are TGCGCCAGCAGCTTCGACAGGGCACCCTACAATGAGCAGTTCTTC.

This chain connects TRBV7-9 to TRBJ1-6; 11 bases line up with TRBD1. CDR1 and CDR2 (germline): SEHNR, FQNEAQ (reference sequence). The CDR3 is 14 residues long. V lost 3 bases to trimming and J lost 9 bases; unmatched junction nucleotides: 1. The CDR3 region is CASSLGTGGSPLHF. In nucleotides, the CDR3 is TGTGCCAGCAGCTTGGGGACAGGGGGTTCACCCCTCCACTTT.

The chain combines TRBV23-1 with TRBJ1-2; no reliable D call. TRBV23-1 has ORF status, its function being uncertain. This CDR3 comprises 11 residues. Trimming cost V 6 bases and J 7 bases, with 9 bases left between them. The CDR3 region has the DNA TGCGCCAGCAGCGGAGGCCCTGGCTACACCTTC. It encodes CASSGGPGYTF.

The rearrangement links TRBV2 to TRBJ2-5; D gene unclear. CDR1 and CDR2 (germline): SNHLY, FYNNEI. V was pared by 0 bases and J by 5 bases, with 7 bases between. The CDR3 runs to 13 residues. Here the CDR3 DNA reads TGTGCCAGCAGTGAAGCGCTAGGCGAGACCCAGTACTTC. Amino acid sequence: CASSEALGETQYF.